A single sample gave rise to the 15 T cell receptor beta chains below, sequenced in a study of blood T cell repertoires in COVID-19. TCRdb's table, derived via immunoSEQ multiplex PCR, lists solely in-frame clones and lacks some. Among a few hundred thousand clones, 83% were seen once, and the ten largest hold around 1.3%. The sequenced sample consisted of peripheral blood. These receptors originate from a woman aged 25 to 45 with COVID-19, enrolled during active disease.

This chain links TRBV9 with TRBJ2-2; TRBD1 matches at 8 bases. The trim removed 0 bases at V and 9 bases at J, leaving 10 bases unmatched. The CDR3 has 16 amino acids. In germline, CDR1 is SGDLS, CDR2 YYNGEE. CDR3 region: CASSVAQGVHSRELFF. The CDR3 DNA sequence: TGTGCCAGCAGCGTAGCACAGGGGGTTCATAGTCGGGAGCTGTTTTTT.

V usage is TRBV28 and J usage is TRBJ1-2; maybe TRBD1 (6 bases). Looked up from germline, CDR1 is MDHEN and CDR2 is SYDVKM. Trimming stripped 6 bases from V and 4 bases from J, with 15 bases between. The CDR3 is 14 amino acids. The CDR3 loop is CASRSYRVTYGYTF. The CDR3 nucleotides are TGTGCCAGCAGGTCGTACAGGGTAACCTATGGCTACACCTTC.

V usage is TRBV6-5 and J usage is TRBJ2-7, with 7 bases fitting TRBD1. The CDR3 runs to 15 residues. V lost 2 bases, J lost 0 bases, and 4 bases stayed unmatched. Looked up from germline, CDR1 is MNHEY and CDR2 is SVGAGI. The CDR3 region has the DNA TGTGCCAGCAGTTACCGCGACAGGGCCTCCTACGAGCAGTACTTC. Translation gives CASSYRDRASYEQYF.

The chain recombines TRBV3-1 (or the pseudogene TRBV3-2) with TRBJ2-4; no clear D. Trimming stripped 0 bases from V and 8 bases from J, with 8 bases between. The CDR3 has 13 amino acids. Germline V gene lookup returns CDR1 LGHDT and CDR2 YNNKEL (reference sequence). In nucleotides, the CDR3 is TGTGCCAGCAGCCAAGATCGTACGGACATTCAGTACTTC. Translation: CASSQDRTDIQYF.

CDR3 amino acids: CASRLAGSNTEAFF. The CDR3 DNA reads as TGTGCCAGCCGTCTTGCAGGGTCGAACACTGAAGCTTTCTTT. The chain recombines TRBV5-4 with TRBJ1-1; TRBD1 is a possible D gene (5 bases). This CDR3 is built from 14 residues. The germline V gene encodes CDR1 SGHNT and CDR2 YYREEE (reference sequence). V was trimmed by 7 bases and J by 1 base, leaving 14 bases between them.

The chain couples TRBV5-4 to TRBJ2-2, with a tentative D call TRBD2 (5 bases). The CDR3 extends over 14 amino acids. Trimming removed 3 bases at V and 5 bases at J, with 11 bases between. Germline assignment: CDR1 SGHNT and CDR2 YYREEE (reference sequence). In DNA form, the CDR3 reads TGTGCCAGCAGCTCCCCGGACTTAACCGGGGAGCTGTTTTTT. Translating gives CASSSPDLTGELFF.

The chain recombines TRBV7-3 with TRBJ2-1; 9 bases align to TRBD1. Trimming took 5 bases from V and 1 from J; bases not matched to a gene: 3. Germline assignment: CDR1 SGHTA and CDR2 FQGTGA. This CDR3 has 15 amino acids. The CDR3 DNA reads TGTGCCAGCAGCCGAGACAGGGGGTCCTACAATGAGCAGTTCTTC. Amino acid sequence: CASSRDRGSYNEQFF.

CDR3 sequence: CASSHRPSGRKYNEQFF. The DNA of the CDR3 is TGTGCCAGCAGCCACCGACCTAGCGGCAGAAAGTACAATGAGCAGTTCTTC. The gene calls are TRBV3-1 (or the pseudogene TRBV3-2) and TRBJ2-1; TRBD2 matches at 7 bases. The V segment lost 3 bases and the J segment 4 bases; nucleotides outside the gene matches: 12. Germline V gene sequence: CDR1 LGHDT, CDR2 YNNKEL (reference sequence). The CDR3 consists of 17 residues.

The chain has TRBV7-2 and TRBJ2-3; TRBD1 aligns across 7 bases. CDR1 and CDR2 (germline): SGHTA, FQGNSA. V shed 5 bases, J shed 0 bases, and the junction held 2 bases outside the gene matches. The CDR3 covers 14 residues. This CDR3 reads CASSPTGSTDTQYF. The DNA of the CDR3 is TGTGCCAGCAGCCCGACAGGGAGCACAGATACGCAGTATTTT.

V usage is TRBV7-9 and J usage is TRBJ2-2; D is undetermined. The germline V gene encodes CDR1 SEHNR and CDR2 FQNEAQ (reference sequence). V dropped 3 bases and J dropped 6 bases, with 11 bases sitting between them. The CDR3 sequence is 14 residues long. This CDR3 reads CASSFAPEAGELFF. In nucleotides, the CDR3 is TGTGCCAGCAGCTTCGCTCCCGAGGCCGGGGAGCTGTTTTTT.

This clone is a singleton in its sample. The genes are TRBV29-1 and TRBJ1-2, with TRBD1 matching over 10 bases. Per germline, CDR1 SQVTM and CDR2 ANQGSEA. The CDR3 extends over 14 amino acids. Trimming took 1 base from V and 7 from J; bases not matched to a gene: 6. CDR3 amino acids: CSVEGDRGFPGYTF. The CDR3 bases are TGCAGCGTTGAAGGGGACAGGGGTTTCCCTGGCTACACCTTC.

This chain joins TRBV19 and TRBJ2-1; 8 nucleotides match TRBD1. Germline V lookup: CDR1 LNHDA, CDR2 SQIVND (reference sequence). V lost 5 bases, J lost 4 bases, and 7 bases stayed unmatched. This CDR3 is 15 amino acids long. This CDR3 reads CASSADRGSYNEQFF. The CDR3 nucleotides are TGTGCCAGTAGTGCCGACAGGGGTTCTTACAATGAGCAGTTCTTC.

This clone turned up a few times. The chain recombines TRBV6-2 or TRBV6-3 with TRBJ2-3; the D gene is possibly TRBD2 (6 bases). V was cut by 0 bases and J by 3 bases, with 13 bases left in between. This CDR3 has 16 residues. Germline V gene lookup returns CDR1 MNHEY and CDR2 SVGEGT. This CDR3 reads CASSYSRLGRTDTQYF. CDR3 sequence (DNA): TGTGCCAGCAGTTACTCGAGGCTAGGGAGGACAGATACGCAGTATTTT.

This clone appeared a few times. The chain is built from TRBV15 and TRBJ1-4; D perhaps matches TRBD1 (6 bases). Between the trimmed V and J ends, which lost 0 bases and 0 bases, there was a span of 23 bases. The CDR3 contains 21 residues. Germline lookup yields CDR1 LNHNV and CDR2 YYDKDF (reference sequence). CDR3 residues: CATSRDRGASGPLATNEKLFF. CDR3 bases: TGTGCCACCAGCAGAGATCGGGGGGCTTCGGGTCCCCTTGCAACTAATGAAAAACTGTTTTTT.

This chain connects TRBV6-1 to TRBJ2-1; 11 bases match TRBD2. Germline CDR1 is MNHNS and CDR2 is SASEGT. The length of the CDR3 is 14 residues. V was clipped by 5 bases and J by 5 bases; unmatched bases: 2. The CDR3, as DNA: TGTGCCAGCAGTTCGACTAGCGGGGACAATGAGCAGTTCTTC. This codes for CASSSTSGDNEQFF.